One and the same sample provided the 32 T cell receptor beta chains below, sequenced in a study of regulatory T cells in long-lasting Graves disease. Time point noted: newly diagnosed GD, antithyroid drugs for less than 3 months. PBMC RNA served as the TCR library source. In building TCR beta libraries, iRepertoire HTBI primers were used together with Arm-PCR of CDR3 regions. TCRdb called the multiplex PCR reads again in MiXCR, with one record for every CDR3 protein. This sample has 420,000 or so distinct CDR3 sequences, with about 16% found just once. In addition, the sample was reused for a study of T cells in Graves' hyperthyroidism and ophthalmopathy.

The specimen comprised peripheral blood mononuclear cells (PBMCs), sampled at new diagnosis, from a patient treated with antithyroid drugs. The receptors were gathered from a woman aged 18-35 years with Graves disease.

This rearrangement joins TRBV5-1 to TRBJ2-7, with TRBD2 identical over 11 bases. Germline V gene lookup returns CDR1 SGHRS and CDR2 YFSETQ. The CDR3 extends over 15 amino acids. J lost 0 bases, V lost 5 bases, and 4 bases had no gene match. The CDR3 is CASRVAGGPSYEQYF. CDR3 in DNA: TGCGCCAGCAGGGTAGCGGGAGGGCCCTCCTACGAGCAGTACTTC.

Regarding this clonotype: The junction differs from germline at one of its ends, possibly a read error. This chain uses TRBV5-6 with TRBJ2-5, with TRBD2 matching over 13 bases. This CDR3 is 17 amino acids long. Germline CDR1 SGHDT, CDR2 YYEEEE. CDR3 nucleotides: TGTGCCAGCAGAACTCTAACTAGCGGGAGGGCCCAAGAGGCCCAGTACTTC. Translation: CASRTLTSGRAQEAQYF.

Ten or more counts support this clonotype. The chain couples TRBV18 to TRBJ1-1; 8 bases match TRBD1. Per the germline V gene, CDR1 is KGHSH and CDR2 is LQKENI. The CDR3 consists of 14 residues. J lost 6 bases, V lost 2 bases, and 5 bases had no gene match. The CDR3 nucleotides are TGTGCCAGCTCACCAGACAGGGGAATGTCTGAAGCTTTCTTT. Its protein product is CASSPDRGMSEAFF.

This clonotype was found many times. The CDR3 protein is CASSFGGAGDTQYF. The CDR3 DNA sequence: TGCGCCAGCAGCTTTGGGGGGGCTGGAGATACGCAGTATTTT. The chain couples TRBV5-1 to TRBJ2-3; tentative D call: TRBD2 (7 bases). Germline-derived CDR1 and CDR2 are SGHRS and YFSETQ. V lost 2 bases and J lost 5, with 12 bases in between. The CDR3 consists of 14 residues.

The chain combines TRBV29-1 with TRBJ1-5; D is undetermined. CDR3 size: 12 residues. The V gene's germline CDR1 is SQVTM and CDR2 ANQGSEA. V lost 1 base to trimming and J lost 9 bases, with 10 bases between them. CDR3 bases: TGCAGCGTTGAAGTGGAGAAGGGGCCCCAGCATTTT. Translated: CSVEVEKGPQHF.

This clonotype was observed at least ten times. The chain links TRBV27 to TRBJ2-3; 11 nucleotides agree with TRBD2. The CDR3 has 16 residues. Trimming removed 6 bases from V and 4 bases from J; junction bases left unmatched: 9. The germline V gene has CDR1 MNHEY and CDR2 SMNVEV (reference sequence). The CDR3 DNA is TGTGCCAGCAGCCTTAGCGGGAGGGCGATCGCAGATACGCAGTATTTT. Encoded protein: CASSLSGRAIADTQYF.

At least ten counts were recorded for this clonotype. The chain recombines TRBV9 with TRBJ2-7; 8 bases match TRBD2. This CDR3 contains 15 residues. Germline CDR1 SGDLS, CDR2 YYNGEE. With 0 bases clipped from V and 7 bases from J, the junction kept 9 bases outside the gene matches. The CDR3 DNA reads TGTGCCAGCAGCGTAGGAGGAGCGGGAGTTCGTGAGCAGTACTTC. It codes for CASSVGGAGVREQYF.

This clonotype was found many times. This chain joins TRBV27 and TRBJ2-1, with TRBD2 matching over 16 bases. Losses at the gene ends were 7 bases for V and 0 bases for J; bases not matched to a gene: 12. The CDR3 runs 20 residues. Per germline, CDR1 MNHEY and CDR2 SMNVEV (reference sequence). The CDR3 DNA sequence: TGTGCCAGCACCCCGGGATCCGGGACTAGCGGGAGGGCCTCCTACAATGAGCAGTTCTTC. It specifies CASTPGSGTSGRASYNEQFF.

This clonotype has a count of ten or more. This sequence joins TRBV3-1 and TRBJ2-7, with 8 bases lining up with TRBD2. The ends lost 0 bases at V and 6 bases at J; junction bases unmatched: 7. The CDR3 spans 15 residues. Germline V gene sequence: CDR1 LGHDT, CDR2 YNNKEL (reference sequence). CDR3: CASSQDNREGGEQYF. CDR3 sequence (DNA): TGTGCCAGCAGCCAAGATAACCGGGAGGGCGGCGAGCAGTACTTC.

This clonotype was counted at least ten times. The rearrangement uses TRBV28 and TRBJ2-1; D tentatively reads TRBD1 or TRBD2 (5 bases each). The CDR3 runs 15 residues. V gave up 3 bases and J gave up 0 bases, with 9 bases separating them. The germline CDR1 and CDR2 sequences are MDHEN and SYDVKM. The CDR3 nucleotides read TGTGCCAGCAGTTTTAAGGGACGCTCCTACAATGAGCAGTTCTTC. It codes for CASSFKGRSYNEQFF.

Regarding this clonotype: A much larger clone sits a single nucleotide away, making a read error possible. This sequence joins TRBV20-1 and TRBJ2-1; D perhaps matches TRBD1 (6 bases). The CDR3 is made up of 15 amino acids. Germline CDR1 DFQATT, CDR2 SNEGSKA (reference sequence). Trimming shortened V by 3 bases and J by 10 bases, and 22 bases separated the two germline ends. CDR3 sequence (DNA): TGCAGTGCTAGTAATTACGACAGGCTCTCCTACGAGCAGTTCTTC. Translation gives CSASNYDRLSYEQFF.

This clonotype has more than one count but fewer than ten. Given a much more abundant clone one base away, this may be a read error. This chain connects TRBV28 to TRBJ1-1; no reliable D call. Germline CDR1 is MDHEN and CDR2 is SYDVKM. This CDR3 contains 15 residues. CDR3 in DNA: TGTGCCAGCAGTTTAGGACGGGGAGGGAATACTGAAGCTTCCTTT. Translated, it gives CASSLGRGGNTEASF.

The CDR3 sequence is CASSIQDRTNQPQHF. In DNA form, the CDR3 reads TGTGCCAGTAGTATCCAAGACAGGACTAATCAGCCCCAGCATTTT. This chain links TRBV19 with TRBJ1-5, with D possibly matching TRBD1 (6 bases). The germline V and J ends were trimmed by 3 bases and 4 bases, with 13 bases remaining between them. This CDR3 spans 15 amino acids. The V gene's germline CDR1 is LNHDA and CDR2 SQIVND (reference sequence).

This clonotype was counted a few times. V and J are TRBV18 and TRBJ2-5; 7 bases agree with TRBD2. Germline V lookup: CDR1 KGHSH, CDR2 LQKENI. J was trimmed by 0 bases and V by 2 bases; bases with no gene match: 6. CDR3 length: 16 amino acids. CDR3: CASSPGAGLYQETQYF. The CDR3 nucleotides read TGTGCCAGCTCACCAGGAGCGGGATTGTACCAAGAGACCCAGTACTTC.

This clonotype was seen more than once but under ten times. In DNA form, the CDR3 reads TGCGCCAGCAGCTTAGAAGGACCCCGAACCGGAGATACGCAGTATTTT. Residues: CASSLEGPRTGDTQYF. V usage is TRBV5-1 and J usage is TRBJ2-3; D remains unclear. Trimming cost V 2 bases and J 5 bases, with 18 bases left between them. CDR3 size: 16 residues. Germline CDR1 SGHRS, CDR2 YFSETQ.

The chain recombines TRBV7-2 with TRBJ2-7; 12 bases are shared with TRBD1. Germline V lookup: CDR1 SGHTA, CDR2 FQGNSA. CDR3 length equals 14 residues. The J segment lost 6 bases and the V segment lost 5 bases, leaving 5 bases of the junction unmatched. As DNA, the CDR3 is TGTGCCAGCAGCCCTTGGGACAGGGGGCTCGAGCAGTACTTC. Translating gives CASSPWDRGLEQYF.

This clonotype was counted at least ten times. The chain employs TRBV12-3 or TRBV12-4 and TRBJ1-1, with D perhaps matching TRBD1 (6 bases). The CDR3 has 13 amino acids. Trimming took 7 bases from V and 6 from J, leaving 15 bases between them. The CDR3 spells CASNQPGGSEAFF. CDR3 DNA sequence: TGTGCCAGCAACCAACCGGGGGGCTCTGAAGCTTTCTTT.

This chain links TRBV4-1 with TRBJ1-6; D remains ambiguous. Per germline, CDR1 MGHRA and CDR2 YSYEKL. This CDR3 region has 16 residues. V was shortened by 0 bases and J by 0 bases, with 6 bases between the two germline ends. The CDR3 region has the DNA TGCGCCAGCAGCCAAGACTGGAGCTCCTATAATTCACCCCTCCACTTT. Translation gives CASSQDWSSYNSPLHF.

The genes are TRBV5-1 and TRBJ2-3; no clear D gene. The J call may be in error: the DNA end matches TRBJ2-7 better. The germline V gene has CDR1 SGHRS and CDR2 YFSETQ. The length of the CDR3 is 13 residues. CDR3 sequence: CASSWRPFWEQYF. CDR3 nucleotide sequence: TGCGCCAGCAGCTGGAGACCTTTCTGGGAGCAGTACTTC.

The sample holds a few counts of this clonotype. V and J are TRBV6-2 or TRBV6-3 and TRBJ2-7; 7 bases are shared with TRBD1. Germline loops: CDR1 MNHEY, CDR2 SVGEGT. This CDR3 has 15 amino acids. J gave up 1 base and V 7 bases, and 10 bases lay outside the gene matches. CDR3 residues: CASNPDREGSYEQYF. The CDR3 region has the DNA TGTGCCAGCAATCCCGACAGGGAAGGGTCCTACGAGCAGTACTTC.

Many counts were recorded for this clonotype. V usage is TRBV2 and J usage is TRBJ2-5, with 7 bases fitting TRBD2. This CDR3 is built from 16 residues. CDR1 SNHLY and CDR2 FYNNEI come from the germline V gene. The junction had 11 bases not matched to a gene; V was cut back by 6 bases and J by 1 base. CDR3 in DNA: TGTGCCAGCAGGGGCCCGGGGACTACCCTCCAAGAGACCCAGTACTTC. It translates to CASRGPGTTLQETQYF.

The rearrangement joins TRBV30 to TRBJ2-1; 11 bases align to TRBD2. V trimming: 5 bases; J trimming: 5 bases; junction bases outside the gene matches: 5. Germline CDR1 reads GTSNPN; CDR2 reads SVGIG (reference sequence). This CDR3 has 14 residues. The CDR3 sequence is CAWEPGLADNEQFF. DNA of the CDR3: TGTGCCTGGGAACCGGGACTAGCGGACAATGAGCAGTTCTTC.

This CDR3 reads CSVGAGEIDTQYF. The CDR3 DNA is TGCAGCGTTGGGGCGGGAGAGATAGATACGCAGTATTTT. The chain uses TRBV29-1 and TRBJ2-3, with TRBD2 identical over 7 bases. The CDR3 has 13 residues. V shed 4 bases, J shed 5 bases, and the junction held 6 bases outside the gene matches. CDR1 SQVTM and CDR2 ANQGSEA come from the germline V gene.

This clonotype was recorded a few times. The chain employs TRBV7-9 and TRBJ2-7, with D hard to call. The CDR3 spans 13 residues. Germline assignment: CDR1 SEHNR and CDR2 FQNEAQ (reference sequence). Trimming cost V 5 bases and J 5 bases, with 13 bases left between them. CDR3 loop: CASSPPNYDEQYF. The CDR3 DNA is TGTGCCAGCAGCCCCCCCAATTACGACGAGCAGTACTTC.

This clonotype came up a few times. The chain combines TRBV6-1 with TRBJ2-1, with 9 bases fitting TRBD1. CDR1 is MNHNS, CDR2 SASEGT, per germline. V trimming: 6 bases; J trimming: 7 bases; junction bases outside the gene matches: 19. This CDR3 contains 18 residues. The CDR3 here is CASRDRGGFGSSGNEQFF. The CDR3 region has the DNA TGTGCCAGCAGGGACAGGGGAGGCTTCGGGAGTTCGGGGAATGAGCAGTTCTTC.

This clonotype was seen many times. The chain couples TRBV14 to TRBJ2-1; D is tentatively TRBD1 or TRBD2 (5 bases each). Germline assignment: CDR1 SGHDN and CDR2 FVKESK. Between the trimmed V and J ends, which lost 4 bases and 7 bases, there was a span of 17 bases. The CDR3 is made up of 15 amino acids. CDR3 in amino acids: CASSPLGAWWNEQFF. The CDR3 nucleotides are TGTGCCAGCAGCCCCCTCGGGGCTTGGTGGAATGAGCAGTTCTTC.

This clonotype was recorded many times. This chain connects TRBV27 to TRBJ2-4, with D hard to call. The CDR3 is made up of 14 amino acids. V was shortened by 0 bases and J by 0 bases, with 3 bases between the two germline ends. CDR1 and CDR2 (germline): MNHEY, SMNVEV (reference sequence). CDR3 amino acids: CASSLSTAKNIQYF. In DNA, the CDR3 is TGTGCCAGCAGTTTATCGACAGCCAAAAACATTCAGTACTTC.

This clonotype was detected many times. The rearrangement joins TRBV30 to TRBJ2-1; 9 nucleotides line up with TRBD2. The CDR3 length is 14 residues. Germline V gene sequence: CDR1 GTSNPN, CDR2 SVGIG (reference sequence). With V trimmed by 4 bases and J by 6 bases, 7 bases remained unmatched. CDR3 in DNA: TGTGCCTGGATGGGCGGGAGGGGGGCCAATGAGCAGTTCTTC. Its protein product is CAWMGGRGANEQFF.

Concerning this clonotype: A junction boundary mismatches the germline segment, possibly from a read error. The V and J genes are TRBV11-2 and TRBJ1-5; tentatively, D is TRBD1 (5 bases). The CDR3 covers 17 residues. In germline, CDR1 is SGHAT, CDR2 FQNNGV. CDR3 region: CASSLDTGRGANRPQHF. CDR3 nucleotide sequence: TGTGCCAGCAGCTTAGACACGGGACGCGGGGCCAATCGGCCCCAGCATTTT.

This chain connects TRBV5-1 to TRBJ2-1; the D is unclear. CDR1 and CDR2 from the germline V gene are SGHRS and YFSETQ. V was trimmed by 3 bases and J by 2 bases, leaving 15 bases between them. This CDR3 is 16 amino acids long. The CDR3 DNA reads as TGCGCCAGCAGCTCCCGTGGCCCTAGTCCCTACAATGAGCAGTTCTTC. Amino acids: CASSSRGPSPYNEQFF.

A note on this clonotype: A read error may be the cause here, since a much bigger clone is one base away. The CDR3 sequence: CAIDGGPWGEQYF. The CDR3 region has the DNA TGTGCCATCGATGGAGGGCCTTGGGGTGAGCAGTACTTC. This rearrangement joins TRBV28 to TRBJ2-1; possible D gene TRBD2, 6 bases. Judging by the DNA end, TRBJ2-7 fits better; the J call may be wrong. This CDR3 is 13 amino acids long. Germline V lookup: CDR1 MDHEN, CDR2 SYDVKM.

This clonotype was observed a handful of times. The J gene is TRBJ1-1, the V gene TRBV5-1; unclear D gene. Germline loops: CDR1 SGHRS, CDR2 YFSETQ. The V end lost 0 bases, the J end lost 0 bases, and 12 bases lay between the germline ends. The CDR3 extends over 16 amino acids. Here the CDR3 reads CASSLGPGYMNTEAFF. CDR3 bases: TGCGCCAGCAGCTTGGGCCCAGGATACATGAACACTGAAGCTTTCTTT.